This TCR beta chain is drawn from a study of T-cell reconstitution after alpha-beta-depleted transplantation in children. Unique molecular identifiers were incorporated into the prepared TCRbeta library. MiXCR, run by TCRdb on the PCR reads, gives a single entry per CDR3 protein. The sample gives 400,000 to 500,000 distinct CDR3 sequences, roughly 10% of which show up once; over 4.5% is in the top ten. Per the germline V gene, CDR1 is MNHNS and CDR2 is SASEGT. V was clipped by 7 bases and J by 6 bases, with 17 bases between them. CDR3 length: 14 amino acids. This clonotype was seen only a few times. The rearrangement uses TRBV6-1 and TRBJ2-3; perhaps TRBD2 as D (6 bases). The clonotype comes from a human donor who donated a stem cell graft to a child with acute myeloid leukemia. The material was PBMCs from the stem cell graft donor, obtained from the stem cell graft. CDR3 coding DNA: TGTGCCAGCACCTTCAGCGGGCCCGGGGATACGCAGTATTTT. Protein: CASTFSGPGDTQYF.